This T cell receptor beta chain was sequenced for a study of T cells in pancreatic ductal adenocarcinoma. The selected patients with pancreatic ductal adenocarcinoma had surgery but no neoadjuvant therapy. Turning to this clone: Its target is not known.

Generated by immunoSEQ multiplex PCR, the TCRdb table keeps only in-frame clones and is missing some. The table shows roughly 100,000 clones, with about 95% occurring only once. General observations from the study: Blood clonality (around 0.066) did not differ significantly from tumor (around 0.1). Enrichment of CD45RO+ effector over naive T cells in tumors may bias clonality. Unique clonotypes were roughly 8-fold more numerous in blood than in tumor.

This sequence originates from a human donor with pancreatic ductal adenocarcinoma. Sequencing was done on a sample of PBMCs.

The CDR3 region is CASSLVGQYYEQYF. Here the CDR3 DNA reads TGTGCCAGCAGCTTGGTGGGACAATACTACGAGCAGTACTTC. The V gene is TRBV7-6, the J gene TRBJ2-7, with D possibly matching TRBD1 (6 bases). The germline V gene encodes CDR1 SGHVS and CDR2 FNYEAQ. This CDR3 contains 14 residues. V dropped 3 bases and J dropped 3 bases, with 12 bases sitting between them.